The 24 T cell receptor beta chains presented below share a single source sample, sequenced in a study of T-cell memory formation after mild COVID-19. Each CDR3 protein is one row after TCRdb ran MiXCR on the 5' RACE reads. The sample gives 350,000 or so distinct CDR3 sequences, around a fifth of which show up once; under 25% is in the top ten. The sample comprised PBMCs or a T cell subset sorted from them (not recorded which). These TCRs come from a man in his late teens or twenties who had mild COVID-19 (a few samples of this study predate the infection). Cell type and time point are not known.

The chain carries TRBV6-4 and TRBJ2-3; 10 nucleotides match TRBD2. This CDR3 comprises 14 residues. The germline V gene has CDR1 MRHNA and CDR2 SNTAGT. The V gene end was trimmed by 6 bases and the J gene end by 4 bases; junction bases not matched to a gene: 4. The CDR3 DNA reads TGTGCCAGCAGAGCTAGCGGGGGTTCAGATACGCAGTATTTT. Translating gives CASRASGGSDTQYF.

This chain connects TRBV4-1 to TRBJ1-1, with D possibly being TRBD1 (5 bases). Between the trimmed V and J ends, which lost 0 bases and 4 bases, there was a span of 15 bases. This CDR3 has 16 amino acids. The V gene's germline CDR1 is MGHRA and CDR2 YSYEKL. DNA of the CDR3: TGCGCCAGCAGCCAAGAAGTTAACAGGCGGGGCACTGAAGCTTTCTTT. It codes for CASSQEVNRRGTEAFF.

This clonotype was picked up many times. This chain connects TRBV5-1 to TRBJ1-1; D possibly corresponds to TRBD1 (5 bases). Germline lookup yields CDR1 SGHRS and CDR2 YFSETQ. The ends were cut back, 0 bases at V and 4 bases at J, with 10 bases in the middle. CDR3 length equals 14 residues. DNA for the CDR3: TGCGCCAGCAGCTTGGCCCCAGGGACCACTGAAGCTTTCTTT. Protein product: CASSLAPGTTEAFF.

This clonotype came up a few times. The rearrangement uses TRBV5-1 and TRBJ1-4, with 12 bases aligning to TRBD1. The CDR3 runs to 18 residues. V lost 0 bases and J lost 7; bases outside the gene matches: 10. Germline assignment: CDR1 SGHRS and CDR2 YFSETQ. As DNA, the CDR3 is TGCGCCAGCAGCTTGGGGGACAGGGGGCCTGTATTCCGTGAAAAACTGTTTTTT. Protein sequence: CASSLGDRGPVFREKLFF.

The chain recombines TRBV11-1 with TRBJ2-3; D gene ambiguous. CDR3 length: 13 residues. V lost 8 bases and J 6 bases, leaving 15 bases between the germline ends. The V gene's germline CDR1 is SGHAT and CDR2 FQDESV (reference sequence). The CDR3 DNA follows: TGTGCCAGCGCGGCGTTCGGTCTGGATACGCAGTATTTT. Its translation: CASAAFGLDTQYF.

This clonotype was observed a few times. A read error may produce the germline difference seen at one junction end. V gene TRBV7-9 combines with J gene TRBJ2-1, with D perhaps TRBD1 (5 bases). Germline assignment: CDR1 SEHNR and CDR2 FQNEAQ (reference sequence). This CDR3 region has 15 residues. The CDR3 region is CAGSRTTGSLTEQFF. In DNA form, the CDR3 reads TGTGCCGGCAGCCGAACTACAGGTTCCCTCACAGAGCAGTTCTTC.

Worth noting for this clonotype: Germline is not matched at one junction end, which may reflect a read error. This chain uses TRBV7-7 with TRBJ2-5; 11 nucleotides line up with TRBD2. Germline CDR1 reads SSHAT; CDR2 reads FNYEAQ (reference sequence). The CDR3 runs 18 residues. CDR3 nucleotide sequence: TGTGCTAGCAGCCCAGGGCTCCTAGCGGGGGGCTCAGCGGAGACCCAGTACTTC. It translates to CASSPGLLAGGSAETQYF.

V and J are TRBV29-1 and TRBJ2-1; no reliable D call. Trimming removed 4 bases at V and 2 bases at J, with 9 bases between. The CDR3 consists of 13 residues. The germline gives CDR1 SQVTM, CDR2 ANQGSEA. The CDR3 region is CSVGTAAYNEQFF. The CDR3 DNA reads as TGCAGCGTTGGAACAGCTGCCTACAATGAGCAGTTCTTC.

This chain connects TRBV20-1 to TRBJ1-2, with a weak D call TRBD1 (6 bases). CDR3 size: 12 residues. CDR1 is DFQATT and CDR2 is SNEGSKA in the germline V gene (reference sequence). With 8 bases removed from V and 0 bases from J, the gap between germline ends came to 10 bases. CDR3 loop: CSKDSSNYGYTF. As DNA, the CDR3 is TGCAGTAAGGACAGTTCTAACTATGGCTACACCTTC.

This clonotype was detected only a few times. The chain combines TRBV7-9 with TRBJ2-5; 7 bases align to TRBD2. CDR3 length: 17 residues. V was clipped by 1 base and J by 3 bases; unmatched bases: 11. From germline, CDR1 is SEHNR and CDR2 FQNEAQ (reference sequence). This CDR3 reads CASSLGLATSVEETQYF. The CDR3 nucleotides read TGTGCCAGCAGCTTAGGTCTCGCTACTAGCGTCGAAGAGACCCAGTACTTC.

V usage is TRBV29-1 and J usage is TRBJ2-7; perhaps TRBD1 as D (5 bases). Germline-derived CDR1 and CDR2 are SQVTM and ANQGSEA. V lost 4 bases, J lost 2 bases, and 15 bases lay in between. This CDR3 spans 14 amino acids. CDR3 DNA: TGCAGCGTTGTTCCGAGACAGAAAACCTACGAGCAGTACTTC. Encoded protein: CSVVPRQKTYEQYF.

Concerning this clonotype: A junction end diverges from the germline sequence, so it may reflect a read error. The rearrangement links TRBV6-1 to TRBJ1-1; D is perhaps TRBD1 (6 bases). The CDR3 is 10 amino acids. Germline V gene data show CDR1 as MNHNS and CDR2 as SASEGT. CDR3 nucleotides: TGTGCCAGCAGTGAGCGAGGACAGACCTTT. The encoded protein is CASSERGQTF.

There are a few counts of this clonotype. The rearrangement links TRBV9 to TRBJ1-1, with TRBD1 matching 7 bases. This CDR3 has 15 amino acids. V was pared by 4 bases and J by 0 bases, with 6 bases of the junction left unmatched. The germline CDR1 and CDR2 sequences are SGDLS and YYNGEE. The CDR3 region has the DNA TGTGCCAGCAGCAGGGGACAGACTATGAACACTGAAGCTTTCTTT. This encodes CASSRGQTMNTEAFF.

This clonotype showed up many times. The chain is built from TRBV5-1 and TRBJ1-1, with 8 nucleotides matching TRBD1. J was trimmed by 5 bases and V by 5 bases; bases with no gene match: 8. CDR3 length: 14 amino acids. Germline V lookup: CDR1 SGHRS, CDR2 YFSETQ. CDR3 region: CASSFRDRQTEAFF. The CDR3 nucleotides are TGCGCCAGCAGTTTCCGGGACAGGCAGACTGAAGCTTTCTTT.

This chain connects TRBV7-2 to TRBJ2-7; D remains unclear. Deletions cut 0 bases from V and 3 bases from J, with 12 bases between. This CDR3 has 15 residues. In germline, CDR1 is SGHTA, CDR2 FQGNSA. The CDR3 nucleotides are TGTGCCAGCAGCTTAGCAGCGAACTCGCTCTACGAGCAGTACGTC. This gives the protein CASSLAANSLYEQYV.

The table lists this clonotype with a few counts. The rearrangement joins TRBV7-2 to TRBJ1-2; D remains ambiguous. V was cut by 7 bases and J by 2 bases, with 14 bases left in between. Germline V lookup: CDR1 SGHTA, CDR2 FQGNSA. CDR3 length: 14 residues. The CDR3 DNA is TGTGCCAGCACCACGTTACAAGTAAACTATGGCTACACCTTC. It translates to CASTTLQVNYGYTF.

This chain links TRBV10-3 with TRBJ1-1; TRBD1 agrees at 9 bases. The CDR3 totals 14 residues. V lost 6 bases and J lost 1; bases outside the gene matches: 3. CDR1 and CDR2 from the germline V gene are ENHRY and SYGVKD. The CDR3 coding sequence is TGTGCCATCAGGCCGGGACAGGGGAACACTGAAGCTTTCTTT. This sequence encodes CAIRPGQGNTEAFF.

The DNA for the CDR3 is TGTGCCAGCATGGGACAGGGGGCTCATCAGCCCCAGCATTTT. Encoded protein: CASMGQGAHQPQHF. This chain uses TRBV27 with TRBJ1-5; 12 bases fit TRBD1. CDR1 is MNHEY and CDR2 is SMNVEV in the germline V gene (reference sequence). The J segment lost 5 bases and the V segment lost 7 bases, leaving 3 bases of the junction unmatched. The CDR3 loop spans 14 amino acids.

This clonotype was found a few times. The genes are TRBV11-2 and TRBJ1-2, with TRBD1 as a possible D gene (5 bases). This CDR3 is 16 amino acids long. Trimming removed 0 bases from V and 0 bases from J, with 11 bases in between. Germline assignment: CDR1 SGHAT and CDR2 FQNNGV. The CDR3 bases are TGTGCCAGCAGCTTAGATGGGGCAGGTTCTAACTATGGCTACACCTTC. It yields the protein CASSLDGAGSNYGYTF.

This clonotype was counted only a few times. The V gene is TRBV4-1, the J gene TRBJ2-1; 8 positions agree with TRBD2. Germline lookup yields CDR1 MGHRA and CDR2 YSYEKL. Trimming at V came to 4 bases and at J to 7 bases, leaving 24 bases not matched to a gene. CDR3 length equals 20 residues. The CDR3 DNA follows: TGCGCCAGCAGCCCTCATAAATATCTGACAAGCGGGGGTAACTGGAATGAGCAGTTCTTC. As protein: CASSPHKYLTSGGNWNEQFF.

In this sample, this clonotype turned up a few times. V and J are TRBV3-1 and TRBJ1-2; D remains unclear. Trimming removed 3 bases from V and 4 bases from J, with 9 bases in between. Germline CDR1 is LGHDT and CDR2 is YNNKEL (reference sequence). The CDR3 runs 13 residues. Here the CDR3 DNA reads TGTGCCAGCAGCCATGATATGGGCTATGGCTACACCTTC. Translated: CASSHDMGYGYTF.

This clonotype occurred a few times. The chain uses TRBV4-1 and TRBJ2-7; D unresolved. Germline CDR1 MGHRA, CDR2 YSYEKL. With 1 base removed from V and 4 bases from J, the gap between germline ends came to 11 bases. The CDR3 is 14 residues long. The CDR3: CASSQGAAWYEQYF. In nucleotides, the CDR3 is TGCGCCAGCAGCCAAGGGGCTGCGTGGTACGAGCAGTACTTC.

This clonotype came up a few times. This chain connects TRBV7-9 to TRBJ2-1; 8 bases agree with TRBD2. The V gene's germline CDR1 is SEHNR and CDR2 FQNEAQ (reference sequence). CDR3 length equals 14 residues. V shed 8 bases and J 2 bases; nucleotides not matched to a gene: 5. This CDR3 reads CASRPGGAYNEQFF. The CDR3 nucleotides read TGTGCCAGCCGCCCGGGGGGGGCCTACAATGAGCAGTTCTTC. Full variable domain (rest looked up from reference TRBV7-9 and TRBJ2-1): DTGVSQNPRHKITKRGQNVTFRCDPISEHNRLYWYRQTLGQGPEFLTYFQNEAQLEKSRLLSDRFSAERPKGSFSTLEIQRTEQGDSAMYLCASRPGGAYNEQFFGPGTRLTVL.

This chain uses TRBV6-5 with TRBJ1-2, with D tentatively TRBD1 (5 bases). The V end lost 6 bases, the J end lost 3 bases, and 11 bases lay between the germline ends. The CDR3 contains 13 residues. Germline V lookup: CDR1 MNHEY, CDR2 SVGAGI. CDR3 coding DNA: TGTGCCAGCAGCCCCGGGGCTTACTATGGCTACACCTTC. It translates to CASSPGAYYGYTF.